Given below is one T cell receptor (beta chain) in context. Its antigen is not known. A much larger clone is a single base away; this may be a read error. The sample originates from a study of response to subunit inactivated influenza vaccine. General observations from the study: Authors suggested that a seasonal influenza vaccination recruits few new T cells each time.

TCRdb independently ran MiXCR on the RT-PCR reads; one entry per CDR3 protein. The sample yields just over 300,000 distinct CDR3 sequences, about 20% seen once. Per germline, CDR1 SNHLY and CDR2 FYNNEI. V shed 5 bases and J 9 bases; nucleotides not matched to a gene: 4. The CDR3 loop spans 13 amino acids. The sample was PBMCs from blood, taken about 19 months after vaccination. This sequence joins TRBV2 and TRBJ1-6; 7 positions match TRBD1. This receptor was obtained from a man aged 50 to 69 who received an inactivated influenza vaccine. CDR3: CASSSTGASPLHF. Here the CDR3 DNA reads TGTGCCAGCAGTTCCACAGGGGCTTCACCCCTCCACTTT.